This is a list of T cell receptor beta chains from one sample in a study of HIV-infected children after antiretroviral therapy interruption. MiXCR, applied by TCRdb to the 3' RACE reads, yields one record per CDR3 protein. This table holds more than 85,000 distinct CDR3 sequences, 6% to 8.5% found once. The sequencing used CD45RA+ CD4+ T cells from PBMCs, pooled from several time points, collected from a donor given antiretroviral therapy, either interrupted or continuous. Receptor source: a pool of human donors with HIV. CDR3s include the opening cysteine and the closing phenylalanine or tryptophan. Each record gives: V gene, J gene, D gene, clone size, CDR3 protein, CDR3 DNA. D genes are given only for firm matches. Some rows have no size entry. The others give once, few or many, or a class for an expanded clone.

V gene: TRBV9; J gene: TRBJ2-2; D gene: TRBD2; clone size: -; CDR3 protein: CASSDPLTSGGAGELFF; CDR3 DNA: TGTGCCAGCAGCGACCCTTTGACTAGCGGGGGGGCCGGGGAGCTGTTTTTT
V gene: TRBV28; J gene: TRBJ2-7; D gene: -; clone size: many; CDR3 protein: CASSLHGTFTGTYEQYF; CDR3 DNA: TGTGCCAGCAGTTTACACGGGACATTCACGGGGACCTACGAGCAGTACTTC
V gene: TRBV20-1; J gene: TRBJ2-5; D gene: -; clone size: -; CDR3 protein: CSARDPKKTQYF; CDR3 DNA: TGCAGTGCTAGAGACCCGAAGAAGACCCAGTACTTC
V gene: TRBV19; J gene: TRBJ1-5; D gene: TRBD1; clone size: many; CDR3 protein: CASSPGQGAGPQHF; CDR3 DNA: TGTGCCAGTAGCCCGGGACAGGGGGCTGGGCCCCAGCATTTT
V gene: TRBV20-1; J gene: TRBJ2-7; D gene: -; clone size: medium-sized; CDR3 protein: CSAKSSGYEQHF; CDR3 DNA: TGCAGTGCTAAGTCCAGCGGCTACGAGCAGCACTTC
V gene: TRBV9; J gene: TRBJ2-1; D gene: -; clone size: few; CDR3 protein: CASSVFNEQFF; CDR3 DNA: TGTGCCAGCAGCGTATTCAATGAGCAGTTCTTC
V gene: TRBV30; J gene: TRBJ2-7; D gene: TRBD1; clone size: many; CDR3 protein: CAWSDRGYEQYF; CDR3 DNA: TGTGCCTGGAGTGACAGGGGCTACGAGCAGTACTTC
V gene: TRBV23-1; J gene: TRBJ1-1; D gene: -; clone size: many; CDR3 protein: CASSQSSGIKNTEAFF; CDR3 DNA: TGCGCCAGCAGTCAATCGTCCGGTATAAAGAACACTGAAGCTTTCTTT
V gene: TRBV9; J gene: TRBJ1-6; D gene: -; clone size: -; CDR3 protein: CASSVEDRTHSPLHF; CDR3 DNA: TGTGCCAGCAGCGTAGAGGACCGGACCCATTCACCCCTCCACTTT
V gene: TRBV5-1; J gene: TRBJ2-3; D gene: TRBD2; clone size: -; CDR3 protein: CASKPLAGGITDTQYF; CDR3 DNA: TGCGCCAGCAAACCCTTAGCGGGGGGCATCACAGATACGCAGTATTTT
V gene: TRBV27; J gene: TRBJ2-7; D gene: -; clone size: many; CDR3 protein: CASSLAGRHEQYF; CDR3 DNA: TGTGCCAGCAGTTTGGCAGGGAGGCACGAGCAGTACTTC
V gene: TRBV6-6; J gene: TRBJ2-1; D gene: TRBD2; clone size: many; CDR3 protein: CASSGRENEQFF; CDR3 DNA: TGTGCCAGCAGTGGGAGGGAGAATGAGCAGTTCTTC
V gene: TRBV5-1; J gene: TRBJ1-2; D gene: -; clone size: few; CDR3 protein: CASSLVWDPDSGYTF; CDR3 DNA: TGCGCCAGCAGCTTGGTTTGGGATCCGGACTCGGGCTACACCTTC
V gene: TRBV12-3/TRBV12-4; J gene: TRBJ2-2; D gene: TRBD2; clone size: few; CDR3 protein: CASSLAGGNTGELFF; CDR3 DNA: TGTGCCAGCAGCCTAGCGGGGGGGAACACCGGGGAGCTGTTTTTT
V gene: TRBV29-1; J gene: TRBJ2-7; D gene: TRBD1; clone size: many; CDR3 protein: CSARTGGSYEQYF; CDR3 DNA: TGCAGCGCAAGAACAGGGGGCTCCTACGAGCAGTACTTC
V gene: TRBV5-1; J gene: TRBJ1-4; D gene: TRBD1; clone size: -; CDR3 protein: CASRPGRQGLNEKLFF; CDR3 DNA: TGCGCCAGCAGGCCGGGAAGACAGGGCCTCAATGAAAAACTGTTTTTT
V gene: TRBV6-1; J gene: TRBJ2-3; D gene: -; clone size: many; CDR3 protein: CASSENVVVNTQYF; CDR3 DNA: TGTGCCAGCAGTGAAAATGTGGTAGTGAATACGCAGTATTTT
V gene: TRBV2; J gene: TRBJ2-7; D gene: TRBD1; clone size: many; CDR3 protein: CAILDRASYEQYF; CDR3 DNA: TGTGCCATTCTGGACAGGGCCTCCTACGAGCAGTACTTC
V gene: TRBV18; J gene: TRBJ1-1; D gene: TRBD1; clone size: many; CDR3 protein: CASSLRSGTGGTEAFF; CDR3 DNA: TGTGCCAGCTCACTCAGATCCGGGACAGGGGGCACTGAAGCTTTCTTT
V gene: TRBV5-1; J gene: TRBJ1-5; D gene: TRBD1; clone size: -; CDR3 protein: CASSVGTGYNQPQHF; CDR3 DNA: TGCGCCAGCAGCGTCGGGACAGGATACAATCAGCCCCAGCATTTT
V gene: TRBV29-1; J gene: TRBJ1-3; D gene: -; clone size: many; CDR3 protein: CSVETLISGNTIYF; CDR3 DNA: TGCAGCGTCGAAACATTGATCTCTGGAAACACCATATATTTT
V gene: TRBV5-1; J gene: TRBJ2-7; D gene: -; clone size: -; CDR3 protein: CASSRPPESYEQYF; CDR3 DNA: TGCGCCAGCAGCCGCCCGCCCGAGTCCTACGAGCAGTACTTC
V gene: TRBV6-1; J gene: TRBJ2-7; D gene: TRBD2; clone size: few; CDR3 protein: CASTRLAGGGYEQYF; CDR3 DNA: TGTGCCAGCACCCGCCTAGCGGGGGGAGGATACGAGCAGTACTTC
V gene: TRBV20-1; J gene: TRBJ2-7; D gene: -; clone size: many; CDR3 protein: CSAEPSMISYEQYF; CDR3 DNA: TGCAGTGCCGAGCCATCGATGATCTCCTACGAGCAGTACTTC
V gene: TRBV11-3; J gene: TRBJ2-1; D gene: -; clone size: -; CDR3 protein: CASRSTASSYNEQFF; CDR3 DNA: TGTGCCAGCAGGTCGACTGCCAGCTCCTACAATGAGCAGTTCTTC
V gene: TRBV7-2; J gene: TRBJ1-2; D gene: -; clone size: many; CDR3 protein: CASSFLKQIYGYTF; CDR3 DNA: TGTGCCAGCAGCTTTCTCAAACAGATATATGGCTACACCTTC
V gene: TRBV7-9; J gene: TRBJ1-5; D gene: TRBD1; clone size: few; CDR3 protein: CASSLTGWVNQPQHF; CDR3 DNA: TGTGCCAGCAGCTTGACAGGGTGGGTCAATCAGCCCCAGCATTTT
V gene: TRBV27; J gene: TRBJ2-7; D gene: -; clone size: many; CDR3 protein: CASNRLPHRGEQYF; CDR3 DNA: TGTGCCAGCAATCGATTACCCCATCGGGGCGAGCAGTACTTC
V gene: TRBV9; J gene: TRBJ2-7; D gene: -; clone size: many; CDR3 protein: CASSVFERSGEQYF; CDR3 DNA: TGTGCCAGCAGCGTATTTGAAAGGTCGGGCGAGCAGTACTTC
V gene: TRBV4-2; J gene: TRBJ2-4; D gene: -; clone size: -; CDR3 protein: CASSQDWGQENIQYF; CDR3 DNA: TGTGCCAGCAGCCAAGACTGGGGGCAAGAGAACATTCAGTACTTC
V gene: TRBV20-1; J gene: TRBJ1-1; D gene: -; clone size: many; CDR3 protein: CSARTTNTEAFF; CDR3 DNA: TGCAGTGCTAGAACCACCAACACTGAAGCTTTCTTT
V gene: TRBV27; J gene: TRBJ2-7; D gene: -; clone size: many; CDR3 protein: CASSFSGSSYEQYF; CDR3 DNA: TGTGCCAGCAGTTTTTCGGGAAGCTCCTACGAGCAGTACTTC
V gene: TRBV6-1; J gene: TRBJ2-7; D gene: -; clone size: many; CDR3 protein: CASTGLREQYF; CDR3 DNA: TGTGCCAGCACGGGACTGCGGGAGCAGTACTTC
V gene: TRBV6-2/TRBV6-3; J gene: TRBJ1-1; D gene: -; clone size: many; CDR3 protein: CASSYSRGIEAFF; CDR3 DNA: TGTGCCAGCAGTTACTCAAGGGGGATTGAAGCTTTCTTT
V gene: TRBV10-3; J gene: TRBJ1-1; D gene: -; clone size: once; CDR3 protein: CAISESWGNTEAFF; CDR3 DNA: TGTGCCATCAGTGAGTCCTGGGGAAACACTGAAGCTTTCTTT
V gene: TRBV12-3/TRBV12-4; J gene: TRBJ2-7; D gene: -; clone size: -; CDR3 protein: CASSLALLGYEQYF; CDR3 DNA: TGTGCCAGCAGTTTAGCCCTCCTGGGCTACGAGCAGTACTTC
V gene: TRBV12-3/TRBV12-4; J gene: TRBJ1-2; D gene: -; clone size: -; CDR3 protein: CASSSAGDRGYTF; CDR3 DNA: TGTGCCAGCAGTTCGGCTGGCGATCGAGGCTACACCTTC
V gene: TRBV20-1; J gene: TRBJ1-5; D gene: TRBD1; clone size: many; CDR3 protein: CSARDKGPGGIIQPQHF; CDR3 DNA: TGCAGTGCTAGAGATAAGGGGCCAGGGGGCATCATTCAGCCCCAGCATTTT
V gene: TRBV27; J gene: TRBJ1-5; D gene: -; clone size: many; CDR3 protein: CASSLEGYSNQPQHF; CDR3 DNA: TGTGCCAGCAGTTTAGAAGGATATAGCAATCAGCCCCAGCATTTT
V gene: TRBV12-3/TRBV12-4; J gene: TRBJ2-7; D gene: -; clone size: many; CDR3 protein: CASSPQENSYEQYF; CDR3 DNA: TGTGCCAGCAGCCCACAGGAGAACTCCTACGAGCAGTACTTC
V gene: TRBV12-3/TRBV12-4; J gene: TRBJ1-2; D gene: -; clone size: many; CDR3 protein: CASSSGGLYGYTF; CDR3 DNA: TGTGCCAGCAGTTCGGGGGGTTTGTATGGCTACACCTTC
V gene: TRBV5-1; J gene: TRBJ2-7; D gene: TRBD1; clone size: many; CDR3 protein: CASSLAQGEVGYEQYF; CDR3 DNA: TGCGCCAGCAGCTTGGCACAGGGGGAGGTGGGATACGAGCAGTACTTC
V gene: TRBV28; J gene: TRBJ2-1; D gene: -; clone size: many; CDR3 protein: CASSLTGAYNEQFF; CDR3 DNA: TGTGCCAGCAGTTTAACCGGGGCTTACAATGAGCAGTTCTTC
V gene: TRBV7-9; J gene: TRBJ2-5; D gene: -; clone size: many; CDR3 protein: CASSLSLARADF; CDR3 DNA: TGTGCCAGCAGCCTGAGCTTGGCTCGCGCCGACTTC
V gene: TRBV7-8; J gene: TRBJ1-1; D gene: -; clone size: few; CDR3 protein: CASRNRLTEAFF; CDR3 DNA: TGTGCCAGCAGGAACAGACTCACTGAAGCTTTCTTT
V gene: TRBV7-2; J gene: TRBJ2-7; D gene: -; clone size: many; CDR3 protein: CASSSGLSPLYEQYF; CDR3 DNA: TGTGCCAGCAGCTCTGGACTATCCCCTCTTTACGAGCAGTACTTC
V gene: TRBV7-4; J gene: TRBJ2-7; D gene: -; clone size: many; CDR3 protein: CASSLTGGEQYF; CDR3 DNA: TGTGCAAGCAGCTTGACTGGGGGTGAACAGTACTTC
V gene: TRBV5-1; J gene: TRBJ1-2; D gene: -; clone size: few; CDR3 protein: CASSLIPDLYGYTF; CDR3 DNA: TGCGCCAGCAGCTTGATTCCAGACCTATATGGCTACACCTTC
V gene: TRBV11-1; J gene: TRBJ1-6; D gene: -; clone size: -; CDR3 protein: CASSFSGMDSPLHF; CDR3 DNA: TGTGCCAGCAGCTTCTCAGGGATGGATTCACCCCTCCACTTT
V gene: TRBV10-1; J gene: TRBJ2-3; D gene: TRBD1; clone size: few; CDR3 protein: CASSWTGSVDTQYF; CDR3 DNA: TGCGCCAGCAGCTGGACAGGATCAGTGGATACGCAGTATTTT
V gene: TRBV6-6; J gene: TRBJ1-3; D gene: TRBD1; clone size: many; CDR3 protein: CASGGTGIGNTLYF; CDR3 DNA: TGTGCCAGCGGTGGGACAGGGATTGGAAATACGCTCTATTTT
V gene: TRBV5-6; J gene: TRBJ1-1; D gene: TRBD1; clone size: many; CDR3 protein: CASSGSPGGTEAFF; CDR3 DNA: TGTGCCAGCAGCGGCTCCCCAGGGGGCACTGAAGCTTTCTTT
V gene: TRBV5-1; J gene: TRBJ2-3; D gene: -; clone size: many; CDR3 protein: CASSLGLLDTQYF; CDR3 DNA: TGCGCCAGCAGCTTGGGACTTTTAGATACGCAGTATTTT